This T cell receptor (beta chain) originates from a study of T-cell reconstitution after alpha-beta-depleted transplantation in children. The CDR3 covers 15 residues. V gave up 2 bases and J gave up 0 bases, with 8 bases separating them. Germline V CDR1 and CDR2: MNHEY, SVGEGT. This clonotype was observed a few times. Construction of the TCRbeta library involved unique molecular identifiers. Each CDR3 protein gets one entry after TCRdb re-called the PCR reads with MiXCR. The sample consists of about half a million distinct CDR3 sequences, roughly an eighth of them appearing once. The clonotype was recovered from a human donor who donated a stem cell graft to a child with combined immunodeficiency. The sample consisted of PBMCs from the stem cell graft donor, taken from the stem cell graft. The chain joins TRBV6-2 or TRBV6-3 to TRBJ2-1; D remains unclear. The DNA for the CDR3 is TGTGCCAGCAGTTACGCGCAGCACTCCTACAATGAGCAGTTCTTC. Its translation: CASSYAQHSYNEQFF.